The 19 T cell receptor beta chains below come from one sample, sequenced in a study of T cell changes during pregnancy in multiple sclerosis. Generated by immunoSEQ multiplex PCR, the TCRdb table keeps only in-frame clones and is missing some. The sample contains about 100,000 clones, approximately 90% of which appear only once. The sample in question was peripheral blood, obtained in the second trimester of pregnancy. Receptors were obtained from a female donor with multiple sclerosis, enrolled in a pregnancy study.

The V gene is TRBV9, the J gene TRBJ2-1; 10 nucleotides line up with TRBD2. The CDR3 is made up of 16 amino acids. Trimming took 0 bases from V and 10 from J; bases not matched to a gene: 10. Germline V gene sequence: CDR1 SGDLS, CDR2 YYNGEE. The CDR3 protein is CASSVGLSGRVGEQFF. The CDR3 bases are TGTGCCAGCAGCGTAGGGCTCAGCGGGAGGGTGGGGGAGCAGTTCTTC. The full variable domain, its missing parts supplied by reference TRBV9 and TRBJ2-1, is DSGVTQTPKHLITATGQRVTLRCSPRSGDLSVYWYQQSLDQGLQFLIQYYNGEERAKGNILERFSAQQFPDLHSELNLSSLELGDSALYFCASSVGLSGRVGEQFFGPGTRLTVL.

This chain uses TRBV7-6 with TRBJ2-5; D perhaps matches TRBD2 (6 bases). V lost 10 bases to trimming and J lost 4 bases, with 34 bases between them. The CDR3 is 19 amino acids. From germline, CDR1 is SGHVS and CDR2 FNYEAQ. The chain's CDR3 is CATSTLPGPTLGGRETQYF. Here the CDR3 DNA reads TGTGCCACATCAACTCTGCCGGGGCCCACCCTGGGGGGAAGAGAGACCCAGTACTTC.

To note about this clone: Other DNA sequences in the same sample also yield this CDR3. The chain combines TRBV18 with TRBJ1-5; tentative D call: TRBD1 (5 bases). Germline CDR1 and CDR2: KGHSH and LQKENI. The CDR3 has 14 amino acids. V was shortened by 2 bases and J by 2 bases, with 7 bases between the two germline ends. This CDR3 is CASSPGGGNQPQHF. CDR3 bases: TGTGCCAGCTCACCAGGGGGGGGCAATCAGCCCCAGCATTTT.

The chain joins TRBV6-1 to TRBJ2-2; D is undetermined. Germline lookup yields CDR1 MNHNS and CDR2 SASEGT. The CDR3 totals 13 residues. The V end lost 1 base, the J end lost 6 bases, and 6 bases lay between the germline ends. The CDR3 coding sequence is TGTGCCAGCAGTGAAGGGCCTTCCGGGGAGCTGTTTTTT. This sequence encodes CASSEGPSGELFF.

J is TRBJ1-2 and V is TRBV6-1; 7 bases line up with TRBD1. After removal of 6 bases from V and 7 bases from J, the junction contained 11 bases not matched to a gene. This CDR3 is built from 14 residues. Germline values: CDR1 MNHNS, CDR2 SASEGT. This CDR3 reads CASSPGTDPPGYTF. The CDR3 nucleotides are TGTGCCAGCAGCCCCGGGACAGACCCCCCTGGCTACACCTTC.

The V and J genes are TRBV10-3 and TRBJ2-7; 9 bases are a match to TRBD1. This CDR3 has 15 residues. V shed 5 bases and J 5 bases; nucleotides not matched to a gene: 10. Per the germline V gene, CDR1 is ENHRY and CDR2 is SYGVKD. CDR3 protein: CAISPRGTGIDEQYF. DNA of the CDR3: TGTGCCATCAGTCCCAGGGGGACAGGGATCGACGAGCAGTACTTC.

This clone appeared once. The rearrangement joins TRBV5-5 to TRBJ2-6; 11 bases are a match to TRBD1. The CDR3 is 18 amino acids. The V segment lost 2 bases and the J segment 2 bases; nucleotides outside the gene matches: 6. Germline lookup yields CDR1 SGHKS and CDR2 YYEKEE (reference sequence). CDR3 sequence: CASSLGQGAQAGANVLTF. CDR3 nucleotides: TGTGCCAGCAGCTTAGGACAGGGGGCCCAGGCTGGGGCCAACGTCCTGACTTTC.

The genes are TRBV7-6 and TRBJ1-1; the match to TRBD1 covers 9 bases. The V gene end was trimmed by 6 bases and the J gene end by 3 bases; junction bases not matched to a gene: 2. Germline V gives CDR1 SGHVS, CDR2 FNYEAQ. This CDR3 is built from 13 residues. CDR3 amino acids: CASRRQGDTEAFF. The CDR3, as DNA: TGTGCCAGCAGACGACAGGGGGACACTGAAGCTTTCTTT.

V gene TRBV6-1 combines with J gene TRBJ1-4, with 8 bases lining up with TRBD1. The ends lost 2 bases at V and 5 bases at J; junction bases unmatched: 4. Germline-derived CDR1 and CDR2 are MNHNS and SASEGT. The CDR3 has 15 amino acids. The CDR3 sequence: CASSESRGLNEKLFF. The CDR3 DNA reads as TGTGCCAGCAGTGAATCCAGGGGGCTAAATGAAAAACTGTTTTTT.

The sample holds one count of this clone. The chain carries TRBV7-2 and TRBJ2-4; a weak D match, TRBD2 (6 bases). Trimming shortened V by 6 bases and J by 8 bases, and 11 bases separated the two germline ends. Per the germline V gene, CDR1 is SGHTA and CDR2 is FQGNSA. The CDR3 runs to 12 residues. The CDR3 protein is CASRRTTHIQYF. DNA of the CDR3: TGTGCCAGCAGAAGGACTACGCACATTCAGTACTTC.

This clone showed up just a few times. The V and J genes are TRBV19 and TRBJ1-5, with D perhaps matching TRBD1 (6 bases). The CDR3 is 14 amino acids. Deletions cut 7 bases from V and 3 bases from J, with 13 bases between. Germline assignment: CDR1 LNHDA and CDR2 SQIVND (reference sequence). CDR3 region: CASTMRTVNQPQHF. Written as DNA, the CDR3 is TGTGCCAGTACCATGCGGACAGTCAATCAGCCCCAGCATTTT.

This chain uses TRBV30 with TRBJ1-4; the D gene is possibly TRBD1 (5 bases). V was cut by 0 bases and J by 2 bases, with 13 bases left in between. The length of the CDR3 is 16 residues. Germline CDR1 GTSNPN, CDR2 SVGIG (reference sequence). Here the CDR3 reads CAWSVQALATNEKLFF. The CDR3 DNA follows: TGTGCCTGGAGTGTACAGGCTCTAGCGACTAATGAAAAACTGTTTTTT. The whole variable domain, filled in from reference TRBV30 and TRBJ1-4, reads SQTIHQWPATLVQPVGSPLSLECTVEGTSNPNLYWYRQAAGRGLQLLFYSVGIGQISSEVPQNLSASRPQDRQFILSSKKLLLSDSGFYLCAWSVQALATNEKLFFGSGTQLSVL.

The chain links TRBV28 to TRBJ2-7; tentative D call: TRBD1 (6 bases). Germline CDR1 is MDHEN and CDR2 is SYDVKM. The CDR3 consists of 19 residues. Trimming cost V 3 bases and J 4 bases, with 28 bases left between them. CDR3 sequence: CASSFPRQVARVNTYEQYF. CDR3 nucleotide sequence: TGTGCCAGCAGTTTCCCTCGACAGGTGGCGAGGGTGAATACGTACGAGCAGTACTTC.

The chain employs TRBV7-2 and TRBJ2-3, with TRBD2 matching over 14 bases. Trimming took 3 bases from V and 4 from J; bases not matched to a gene: 6. This CDR3 contains 17 residues. The germline V gene has CDR1 SGHTA and CDR2 FQGNSA. CDR3 nucleotides: TGTGCCAGCAGCTTCAAGACTAGCGGGGGGGACTCAGATACGCAGTATTTT. Its translation: CASSFKTSGGDSDTQYF.

This clone has a handful of counts. The chain has TRBV20-1 and TRBJ2-7; D is undetermined. The CDR3 spans 11 residues. Germline lookup yields CDR1 DFQATT and CDR2 SNEGSKA (reference sequence). V dropped 4 bases and J dropped 2 bases, with 6 bases sitting between them. The CDR3 nucleotides read TGCAGTGCTACCGGTCCCTACGAGCAGTACTTC. Protein product: CSATGPYEQYF.

For this clone: At one of its ends the junction is not consistent with the germline gene, which may arise from a read error. The V gene is TRBV27, the J gene TRBJ2-1, with 15 bases identical to TRBD2. The CDR3 extends over 19 amino acids. Germline V lookup: CDR1 MNHEY, CDR2 SMNVEV (reference sequence). The CDR3 bases are TGTGCCAGCAGATTATGGGCCCCCGGGACTAGCGGGGGGCGGGATGAGCAGTTCTTC. Encoded protein: CASRLWAPGTSGGRDEQFF.

Only one count was recorded for this clone. The rearrangement joins TRBV28 to TRBJ2-5; a weak D match, TRBD2 (5 bases). Germline V gene lookup returns CDR1 MDHEN and CDR2 SYDVKM. V was clipped by 5 bases and J by 2 bases, with 15 bases between them. The CDR3 totals 15 residues. CDR3 residues: CASSPPGNSQETQYF. The CDR3 bases are TGTGCCAGCAGTCCCCCGGGGAATTCTCAAGAGACCCAGTACTTC.

The V call is TRBV15, the J call TRBJ1-6; D is perhaps TRBD1 (5 bases). The V end lost 6 bases, the J end lost 2 bases, and 14 bases lay between the germline ends. Germline CDR1 LNHNV, CDR2 YYDKDF (reference sequence). The length of the CDR3 is 16 residues. CDR3 loop: CATRGGELAYNSPLHF. The CDR3 coding sequence is TGTGCCACCAGAGGAGGGGAATTGGCCTATAATTCACCCCTCCACTTT.

This clone has just a few counts. The chain links TRBV19 to TRBJ1-5; TRBD1 matches at 9 bases. The germline gives CDR1 LNHDA, CDR2 SQIVND (reference sequence). There are 13 residues in the CDR3. V lost 6 bases, J lost 7 bases, and 4 bases stayed unmatched. CDR3 in amino acids: CASRIQGAQPQHF. As DNA, the CDR3 is TGTGCCAGTAGAATACAGGGGGCCCAGCCCCAGCATTTT.